Listed here are 6 T cell receptor beta chains from one sample, sequenced in a study of OX40 agonist ivuxolimab in advanced cancers. The receptor library was made with the immunoSEQ multiplex PCR assay. TCRdb provides this immuneACCESS table in a form limited to in-frame rearrangements. Some clones are lacking; in checked studies, under half of them reflect an unresolved V gene, and why the rest are absent is not known. Here the sample has approximately 59,000 clones; 80% to 90% occur a single time. Around 0.8% of the sample goes to the ten largest clones. Material: CD4+ or CD8+ T cells sorted from blood, obtained in a trial of the OX40 agonist ivuxolimab. The receptors derive from an adult with an advanced solid tumor such as melanoma, head and neck, liver or kidney cancer.

V gene TRBV14 combines with J gene TRBJ2-6; no definite D call. CDR1 is SGHDN and CDR2 is FVKESK in the germline V gene. The CDR3 length is 13 residues. Trimming stripped 1 base from V and 3 bases from J, with 1 base between. CDR3: CASSQVGANVLTF. CDR3 nucleotide sequence: TGTGCCAGCAGCCAAGTTGGGGCCAACGTCCTGACTTTC.

The rearrangement links TRBV25-1 to TRBJ2-5; D unclear. This CDR3 comprises 17 residues. The V and J ends lost 5 bases and 0 bases respectively, with 19 bases between them. Germline CDR1 is MGHDK and CDR2 is SYGVNS. CDR3 coding DNA: TGTGCCAGCAGTACCGGACCCACAAATTGGGACCAAGAGACCCAGTACTTC. Protein: CASSTGPTNWDQETQYF. Supplemented by reference TRBV25-1 and TRBJ2-5, the full variable domain reads EADIYQTPRYLVIGTGKKITLECSQTMGHDKMYWYQQDPGMELHLIHYSYGVNSTEKGDLSSESTVSRIRTEHFPLTLESARPSHTSQYLCASSTGPTNWDQETQYFGPGTRLLVL.

This chain connects TRBV28 to TRBJ2-1; D is uncertain. Germline V gene sequence: CDR1 MDHEN, CDR2 SYDVKM. This CDR3 contains 15 residues. The V gene lost 6 bases and the J gene lost 2 bases, with 14 bases spanning the gap. The DNA of the CDR3 is TGTGCCAGCAGCCCCCCCAGATTCCCCTACAATGAGCAGTTCTTC. Its protein is CASSPPRFPYNEQFF.

This chain joins TRBV19 and TRBJ2-2; 7 nucleotides line up with TRBD1. From germline, CDR1 is LNHDA and CDR2 SQIVND (reference sequence). V shed 5 bases and J 3 bases; nucleotides not matched to a gene: 9. The CDR3 length is 16 residues. The CDR3 is CASSAPYRGDTGELFF. CDR3 sequence (DNA): TGTGCCAGTAGTGCCCCATACAGGGGCGACACCGGGGAGCTGTTTTTT.

The V and J genes are TRBV5-4 and TRBJ2-3; D is unclear. CDR1 is SGHNT and CDR2 is YYREEE in the germline V gene (reference sequence). V was pared by 1 base and J by 0 bases, with 6 bases between. The CDR3 sequence is 14 residues long. The DNA of the CDR3 is TGTGCCAGCAGCTTGTTGACTAGCACAGATACGCAGTATTTT. Its translation is CASSLLTSTDTQYF.

This chain connects TRBV29-1 to TRBJ2-2; tentative D call: TRBD2 (5 bases). The CDR3 is made up of 11 amino acids. Trimming left V 6 bases short and J 6 bases short, with 8 bases between. Germline-derived CDR1 and CDR2 are SQVTM and ANQGSEA. For the CDR3, the DNA is TGCAGCGTGAGGGATTCCGGGGAGCTGTTTTTT. Its translation is CSVRDSGELFF.